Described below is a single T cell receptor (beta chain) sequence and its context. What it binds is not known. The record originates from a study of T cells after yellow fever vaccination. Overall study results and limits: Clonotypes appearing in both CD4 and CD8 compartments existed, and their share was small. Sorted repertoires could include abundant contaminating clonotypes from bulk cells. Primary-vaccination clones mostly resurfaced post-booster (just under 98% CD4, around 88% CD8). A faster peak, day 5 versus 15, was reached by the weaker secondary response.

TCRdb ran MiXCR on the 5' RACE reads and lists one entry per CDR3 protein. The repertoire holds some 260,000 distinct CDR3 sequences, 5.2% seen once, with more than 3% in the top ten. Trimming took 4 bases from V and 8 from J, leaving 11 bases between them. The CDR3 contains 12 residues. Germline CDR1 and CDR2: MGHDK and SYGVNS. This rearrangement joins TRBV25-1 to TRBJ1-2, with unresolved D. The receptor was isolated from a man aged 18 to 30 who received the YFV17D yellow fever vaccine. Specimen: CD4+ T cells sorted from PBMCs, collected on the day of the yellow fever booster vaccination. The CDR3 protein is CASSGGMRGYTF. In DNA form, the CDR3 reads TGTGCCAGCAGTGGGGGAATGCGGGGCTACACCTTC.